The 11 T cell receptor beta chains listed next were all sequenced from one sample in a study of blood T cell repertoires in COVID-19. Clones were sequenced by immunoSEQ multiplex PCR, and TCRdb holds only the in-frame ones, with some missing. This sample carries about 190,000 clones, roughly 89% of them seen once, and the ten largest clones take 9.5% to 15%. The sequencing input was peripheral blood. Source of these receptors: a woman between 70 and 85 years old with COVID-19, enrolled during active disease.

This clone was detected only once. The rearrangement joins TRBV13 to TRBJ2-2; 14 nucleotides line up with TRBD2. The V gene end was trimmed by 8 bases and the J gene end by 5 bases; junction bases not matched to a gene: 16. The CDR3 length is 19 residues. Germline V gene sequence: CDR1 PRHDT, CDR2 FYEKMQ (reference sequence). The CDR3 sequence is CASSSFRGLAGVYTGELFF. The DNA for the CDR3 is TGTGCCAGCTCATCATTCAGGGGACTAGCGGGAGTTTATACCGGGGAGCTGTTTTTT.

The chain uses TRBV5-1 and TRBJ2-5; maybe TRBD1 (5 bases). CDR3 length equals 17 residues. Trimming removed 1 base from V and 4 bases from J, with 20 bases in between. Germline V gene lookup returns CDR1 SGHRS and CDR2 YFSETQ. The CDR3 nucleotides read TGCGCCAGCAGCTTGCTAGGGCAGGGTGTTTCTGGAGAGACCCAGTACTTC. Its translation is CASSLLGQGVSGETQYF.

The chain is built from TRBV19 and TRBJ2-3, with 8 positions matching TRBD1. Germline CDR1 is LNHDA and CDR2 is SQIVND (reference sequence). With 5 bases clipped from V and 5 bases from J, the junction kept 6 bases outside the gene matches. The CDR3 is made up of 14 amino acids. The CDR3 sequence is CASSDLQGVDTQYF. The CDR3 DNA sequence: TGTGCCAGTAGTGACCTACAGGGGGTAGATACGCAGTATTTT.

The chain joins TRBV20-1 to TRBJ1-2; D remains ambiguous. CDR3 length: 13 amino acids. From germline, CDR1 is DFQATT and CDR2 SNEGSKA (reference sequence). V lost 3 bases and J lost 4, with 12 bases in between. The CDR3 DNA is TGCAGTGCTAGTCCCCCCGAAGCCTATGGCTACACCTTC. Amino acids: CSASPPEAYGYTF.

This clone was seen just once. CDR3 bases: TGTGCCAGCAGTGGACAGGTCAATCAGCCCCAGCATTTT. It specifies CASSGQVNQPQHF. This sequence joins TRBV12-3 or TRBV12-4 and TRBJ1-5, with 7 bases that match TRBD1. The CDR3 sequence is 13 residues long. The ends lost 5 bases at V and 3 bases at J; junction bases unmatched: 1.

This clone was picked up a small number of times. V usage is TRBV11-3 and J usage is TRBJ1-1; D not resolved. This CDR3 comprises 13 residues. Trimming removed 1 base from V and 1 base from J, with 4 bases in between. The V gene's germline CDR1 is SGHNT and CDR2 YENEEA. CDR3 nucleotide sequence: TGTGCCAGCAGCTTAGGAGGGAACACTGAAGCTTTCTTT. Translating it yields CASSLGGNTEAFF.

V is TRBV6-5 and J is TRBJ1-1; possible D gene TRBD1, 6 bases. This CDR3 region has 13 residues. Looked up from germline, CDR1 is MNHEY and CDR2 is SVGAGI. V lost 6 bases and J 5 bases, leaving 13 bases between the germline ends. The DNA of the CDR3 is TGTGCCAGCAGCCCGAGGGGGGGGACTGAAGCTTTCTTT. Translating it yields CASSPRGGTEAFF.

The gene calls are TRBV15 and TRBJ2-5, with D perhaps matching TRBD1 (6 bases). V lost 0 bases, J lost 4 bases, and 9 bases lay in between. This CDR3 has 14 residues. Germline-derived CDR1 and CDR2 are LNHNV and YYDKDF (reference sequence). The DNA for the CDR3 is TGTGCCACCAGCAGAGATGGGGGCAGAGAGACCCAGTACTTC. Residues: CATSRDGGRETQYF.

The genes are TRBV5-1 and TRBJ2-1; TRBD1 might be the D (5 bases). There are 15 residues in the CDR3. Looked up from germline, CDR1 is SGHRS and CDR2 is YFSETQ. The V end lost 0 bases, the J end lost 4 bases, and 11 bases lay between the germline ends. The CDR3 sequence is CASSLAGQRYNEQFF. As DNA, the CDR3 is TGCGCCAGCAGCTTGGCCGGACAACGATACAATGAGCAGTTCTTC.

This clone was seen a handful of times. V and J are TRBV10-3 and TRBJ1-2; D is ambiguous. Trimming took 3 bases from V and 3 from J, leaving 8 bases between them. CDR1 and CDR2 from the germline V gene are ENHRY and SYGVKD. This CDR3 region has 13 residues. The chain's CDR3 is CAISEALYYGYTF. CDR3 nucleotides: TGTGCCATCAGTGAAGCCCTCTACTATGGCTACACCTTC.

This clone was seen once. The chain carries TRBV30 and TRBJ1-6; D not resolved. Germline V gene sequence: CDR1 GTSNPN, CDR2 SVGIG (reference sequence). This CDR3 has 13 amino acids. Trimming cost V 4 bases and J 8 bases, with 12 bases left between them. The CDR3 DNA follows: TGTGCCTGGACCGATAACAGAGATTCACCCCTCCACTTT. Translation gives CAWTDNRDSPLHF.